Listed here is a single T cell receptor beta chain. The antigen it binds to is not known. No much larger clone exists at a distance of one base, and base qualities are not known. On a MiSeq, deep resolution sequencing aimed for a depth between 1 in 1 million and 1 in 200,000 T cells, with each clonotype covered around 10x on average. The immunoSEQ hsTCRB Kit was used to generate TCR beta libraries. The paper's data handling went like this. Data were analyzed with ImmunoSEQ Data Assistant and ImmunoSEQ Analyzer, with V, D and J genes assigned per IMGT definitions. Clonality, which ranges from 0 to 1, was calculated by subtracting the normalized Shannon entropy of productive rearrangement frequencies from one. Only overrepresented clonotypes making up at least 0.05% of each patient's repertoire were included in the public clonotype analysis. About a dozen repertoires from age-matched healthy donors, obtained from immuneACCESS, served as clonality controls. TCRdb carries this immuneACCESS record with in-frame sequences only. Its versions omit some clonotypes, under half of them owing to an unresolved V gene in the studies checked, with the rest unexplained. The V and J calls and clone size come from that table; D and trimming were worked out from the DNA. The table for this sample lists approximately 190,000 clones; roughly 65% of them were counted only once. The ten largest account for about 6.4% of the sample.

The sample is drawn from a study of cytotoxic CD8 clonotypes in ibrutinib-treated CLL (dated by TCRdb to 2020 to 2022). Concerning the study at large: The cohort had about a dozen relapsed/refractory and under 16 treatment-naive patients; roughly 18 were IGHV unmutated. Of the 70 to 100 people in the trial, about two dozen had longitudinal samples available. On average, each sample had 255,043 productive templates and approximately 100,000 productive rearrangements. Cryopreserved peripheral blood mononuclear cells were collected before treatment, at response, and at either disease progression or sustained remission. Response samples were taken after a median of approximately a year on treatment, ranging from about 6 to 36 months. Partial responses were observed in about 25 patients and complete responses in 2; after a median follow-up of around 68 months, remission was maintained in 15 or so patients and progression was observed in approximately 12. Every remission and progressive disease sample was obtained while ibrutinib was still being received by the patients. The paper as a whole reports these results and caveats: Sampling times were not matched between sustained-remission and progressing patients, and lymph node repertoires were not studied. At ibrutinib response clonality went up, during sustained remission it held steady, and at progression it dropped back toward baseline. At baseline, clonality was higher than in age-matched healthy donors and showed a strong correlation with circulating CD8+ T-cell counts. Public clonotypes were rare and either shrank or stayed stable during treatment, and the rise in clonality at ibrutinib response reflected expansion of private clonotypes.

This specimen's time point label, interpreted: about eleven months on ibrutinib. For TCR beta library preparation, about 2.1 micrograms of genomic DNA were extracted from the cryopreserved PBMCs. Longitudinal blood samples from CLL patients on ibrutinib monotherapy underwent high-throughput TCR beta sequencing. Patients were enrolled in a phase 2 open-label single-center ibrutinib monotherapy trial. CDR1 and CDR2 (MNHEY, SMNVEV) derive from the germline V gene (reference sequence). The CDR3 spans 13 residues, from the cysteine through the phenylalanine. CDR3 DNA is the only sequence kept; it has 39 bases, read in frame from the first base. V sheds 3 bases and J sheds 1 base, leaving 7 bases between their ends.

The sequence derives from a human donor with chronic lymphocytic leukemia. The sequence links TRBV27 to TRBJ2-7, with the D gene uncertain. Sequencing used PBMCs, obtained after 12 months of ibrutinib treatment. CDR3 reads: CASSLTESYEQYF. The DNA sequence is as follows: TGTGCCAGCAGTTTGACGGAGTCCTACGAGCAGTACTTC.